The clone carrying this T cell receptor (beta chain) was detected many times. TCRdb fed the RT-PCR reads into MiXCR, producing one record per CDR3 protein. The data contain roughly 940,000 distinct CDR3 sequences, 18% of them singletons. This specimen comes from a study of patients and donors after allogeneic stem cell transplantation. V gave up 5 bases and J gave up 3 bases, with 10 bases separating them. From germline, CDR1 is SEHNR and CDR2 FQNEAQ (reference sequence). The CDR3 runs 13 residues. The origin of this receptor is a human donor who was either an allogeneic HSCT recipient or a stem cell or donor lymphocyte infusion donor (not recorded which). It is not recorded whose cells these are; they may come from a transplant donor. The chain carries TRBV7-9 and TRBJ1-1; D unresolved. The sequencing input was blood, either unsorted or a sorted T cell fraction (not recorded which). CDR3: CASSAIMDTEAFF. The CDR3, as DNA: TGTGCCAGCAGCGCTATCATGGACACTGAAGCTTTCTTT.